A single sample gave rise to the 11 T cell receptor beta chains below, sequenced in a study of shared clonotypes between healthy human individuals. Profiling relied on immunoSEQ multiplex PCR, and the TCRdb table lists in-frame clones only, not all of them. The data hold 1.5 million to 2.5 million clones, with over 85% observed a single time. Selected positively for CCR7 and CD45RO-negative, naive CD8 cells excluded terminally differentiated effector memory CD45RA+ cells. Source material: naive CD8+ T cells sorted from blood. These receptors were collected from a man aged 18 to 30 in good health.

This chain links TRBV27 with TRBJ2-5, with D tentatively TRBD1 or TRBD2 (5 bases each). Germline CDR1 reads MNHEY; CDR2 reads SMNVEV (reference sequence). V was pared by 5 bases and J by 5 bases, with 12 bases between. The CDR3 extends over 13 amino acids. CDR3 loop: CASSLDWGETQYF. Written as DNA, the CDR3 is TGTGCCAGCAGTCTGGACTGGGGGGAGACCCAGTACTTC.

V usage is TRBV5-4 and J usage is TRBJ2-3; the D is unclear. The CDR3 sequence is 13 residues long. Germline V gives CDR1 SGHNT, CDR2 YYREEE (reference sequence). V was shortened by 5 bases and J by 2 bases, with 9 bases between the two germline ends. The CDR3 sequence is CASRASNTDTQYF. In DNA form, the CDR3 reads TGTGCCAGCAGGGCTAGTAACACAGATACGCAGTATTTT.

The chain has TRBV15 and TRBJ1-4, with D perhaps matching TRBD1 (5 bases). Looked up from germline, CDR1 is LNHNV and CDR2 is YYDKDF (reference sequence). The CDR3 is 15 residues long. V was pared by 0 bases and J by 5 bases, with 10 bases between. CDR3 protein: CATSRDREGNEKLFF. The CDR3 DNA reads TGTGCCACCAGCAGAGACAGGGAAGGAAATGAAAAACTGTTTTTT. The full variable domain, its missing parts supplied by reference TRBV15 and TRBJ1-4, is DAMVIQNPRYQVTQFGKPVTLSCSQTLNHNVMYWYQQKSSQAPKLLFHYYDKDFNNEADTPDNFQSRRPNTSFCFLDIRSPGLGDTAMYLCATSRDREGNEKLFFGSGTQLSVL.

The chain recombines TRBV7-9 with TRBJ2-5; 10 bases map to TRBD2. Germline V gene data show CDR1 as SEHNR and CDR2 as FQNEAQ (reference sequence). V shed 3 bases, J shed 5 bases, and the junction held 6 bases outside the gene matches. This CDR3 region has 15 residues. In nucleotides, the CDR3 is TGTGCCAGCAGCTTTACTAGCGGGGTCGGGGAGACCCAGTACTTC. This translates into CASSFTSGVGETQYF.

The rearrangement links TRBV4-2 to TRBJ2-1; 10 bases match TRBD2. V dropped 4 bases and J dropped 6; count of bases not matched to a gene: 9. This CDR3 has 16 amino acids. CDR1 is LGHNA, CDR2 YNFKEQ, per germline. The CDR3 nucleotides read TGTGCCAGCAGCCTTCTAGCTAGCGGGAGCGGCAATGAGCAGTTCTTC. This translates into CASSLLASGSGNEQFF.

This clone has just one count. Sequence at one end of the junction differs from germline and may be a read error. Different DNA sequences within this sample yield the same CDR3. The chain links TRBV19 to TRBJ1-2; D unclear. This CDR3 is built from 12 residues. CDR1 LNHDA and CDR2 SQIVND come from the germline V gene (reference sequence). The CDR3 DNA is TGTGCCAGTAGCATAGCTAACTATGGCTACACCTTC. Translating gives CASSIANYGYTF.

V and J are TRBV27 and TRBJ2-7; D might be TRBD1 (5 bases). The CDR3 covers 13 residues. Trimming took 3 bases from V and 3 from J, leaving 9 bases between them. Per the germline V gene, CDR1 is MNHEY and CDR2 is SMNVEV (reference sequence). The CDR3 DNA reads TGTGCCAGCAGTTTTGGCAGGGACTACGAGCAGTACTTC. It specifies CASSFGRDYEQYF.

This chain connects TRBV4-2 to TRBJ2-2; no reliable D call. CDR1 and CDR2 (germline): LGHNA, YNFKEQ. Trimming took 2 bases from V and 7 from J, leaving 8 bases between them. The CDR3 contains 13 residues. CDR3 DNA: TGTGCCAGCAGCCAACTAGAGAGCGGGGAGCTGTTTTTT. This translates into CASSQLESGELFF.

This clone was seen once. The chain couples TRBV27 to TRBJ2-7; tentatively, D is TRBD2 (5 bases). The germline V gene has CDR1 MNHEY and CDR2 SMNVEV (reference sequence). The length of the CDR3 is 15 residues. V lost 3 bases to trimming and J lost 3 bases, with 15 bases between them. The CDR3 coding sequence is TGTGCCAGCAGTTTCGGCGGCGGGCCGGTCTACGAGCAGTACTTC. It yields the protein CASSFGGGPVYEQYF.

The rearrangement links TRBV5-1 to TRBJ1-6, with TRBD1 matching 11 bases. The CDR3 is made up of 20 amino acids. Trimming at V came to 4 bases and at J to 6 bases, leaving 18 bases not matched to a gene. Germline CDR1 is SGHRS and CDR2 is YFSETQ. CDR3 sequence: CASSGSTFGQGAAFNSPLHF. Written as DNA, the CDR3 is TGCGCCAGCAGCGGCTCTACGTTTGGACAGGGGGCGGCATTTAATTCACCCCTCCACTTT.

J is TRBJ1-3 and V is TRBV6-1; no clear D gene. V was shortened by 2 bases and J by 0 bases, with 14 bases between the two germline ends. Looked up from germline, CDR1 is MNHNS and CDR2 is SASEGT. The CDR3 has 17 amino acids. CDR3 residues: CASSELWKGLSGNTIYF. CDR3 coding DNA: TGTGCCAGCAGTGAACTGTGGAAAGGCCTCTCTGGAAACACCATATATTTT.